This is a list of T cell receptor beta chains from one sample in a study of identifying expanded T cells in peripheral blood. Here immunoSEQ multiplex PCR was the method, and the copy in TCRdb shows in-frame clones only, minus some. Among about 81,000 clones listed, around 83% were seen once. The sequencing input was blood. The receptors derive from a person aged 18 to 75 in good health. The CDR3 runs from the conserved cysteine through the conserved F or W. A D gene is named only where the DNA matches it firmly. Size values are once, few and many counts, or a class for expanded clones, and some rows have none.

J gene: TRBJ2-7; D gene: NA; clone size: NA; V gene: TRBV25-1; CDR3 protein: CASSELMVSEQYF; CDR3 DNA: TGTGCCAGCAGTGAATTGATGGTTTCCGAGCAGTACTTC
J gene: TRBJ1-2; D gene: NA; clone size: NA; V gene: TRBV2; CDR3 protein: CASSVELVNYGYTF; CDR3 DNA: TGTGCCAGCAGTGTTGAGTTAGTTAACTATGGCTACACCTTC
J gene: TRBJ2-2; D gene: TRBD1; clone size: NA; V gene: TRBV19; CDR3 protein: CASFYQGARAGELFF; CDR3 DNA: TGTGCCAGCTTTTACCAGGGGGCGCGGGCCGGGGAGCTGTTTTTT
J gene: TRBJ2-1; D gene: TRBD1; clone size: NA; V gene: TRBV28; CDR3 protein: CASSLRTGPNNEQFF; CDR3 DNA: TGTGCCAGCAGTTTAAGGACAGGCCCGAACAATGAGCAGTTCTTC
J gene: TRBJ2-7; D gene: TRBD1; clone size: once; V gene: TRBV5-4; CDR3 protein: CASSFTTGGEQYF; CDR3 DNA: TGTGCCAGCAGCTTTACTACAGGGGGCGAGCAGTACTTC
J gene: TRBJ2-5; D gene: NA; clone size: NA; V gene: TRBV7-9; CDR3 protein: CASSRTTSETQYF; CDR3 DNA: TGTGCCAGCAGCCGGACTACGTCAGAGACCCAGTACTTC
J gene: TRBJ2-5; D gene: TRBD1; clone size: NA; V gene: TRBV29-1; CDR3 protein: CSVPPTGGEETQYF; CDR3 DNA: TGCAGCGTTCCCCCAACAGGGGGCGAAGAGACCCAGTACTTC
J gene: TRBJ1-6; D gene: NA; clone size: once; V gene: TRBV4-1; CDR3 protein: CASSQDAISYNSPLHF; CDR3 DNA: TGCGCCAGCAGCCAAGACGCCATCTCCTATAATTCACCCCTCCACTTT
J gene: TRBJ2-7; D gene: NA; clone size: NA; V gene: TRBV7-3; CDR3 protein: CASSLSTTTLSYEQYF; CDR3 DNA: TGTGCCAGCAGCTTATCGACTACCACGTTATCCTACGAGCAGTACTTC
J gene: TRBJ2-7; D gene: NA; clone size: NA; V gene: TRBV6-5; CDR3 protein: CASSYSLSDFYEQYF; CDR3 DNA: TGTGCCAGCAGTTACTCTCTCAGTGATTTCTACGAGCAGTACTTC
J gene: TRBJ2-3; D gene: NA; clone size: NA; V gene: TRBV7-8; CDR3 protein: CASSPGGTRITDTQYF; CDR3 DNA: TGTGCCAGCAGCCCAGGGGGGACCCGGATCACAGATACGCAGTATTTT
J gene: TRBJ2-7; D gene: NA; clone size: NA; V gene: TRBV6-5; CDR3 protein: CASSYHGNSYEQYF; CDR3 DNA: TGTGCCAGCAGTTACCACGGCAACTCCTACGAGCAGTACTTC
J gene: TRBJ2-3; D gene: TRBD2; clone size: NA; V gene: TRBV29-1; CDR3 protein: CSVLAGGGDTQYF; CDR3 DNA: TGCAGCGTGTTAGCGGGAGGAGGAGATACGCAGTATTTT
J gene: TRBJ2-2; D gene: NA; clone size: NA; V gene: TRBV11-2; CDR3 protein: CASSSTQGTGELFF; CDR3 DNA: TGTGCCAGCAGCTCTACACAGGGTACCGGGGAGCTGTTTTTT
J gene: TRBJ1-4; D gene: TRBD1; clone size: NA; V gene: TRBV4-3; CDR3 protein: CASSQEGAGTGGEKLFF; CDR3 DNA: TGCGCCAGCAGCCAAGAAGGAGCCGGGACAGGGGGTGAAAAACTGTTTTTT
J gene: TRBJ2-7; D gene: NA; clone size: NA; V gene: TRBV6-4; CDR3 protein: CASRERGPNYEQYF; CDR3 DNA: TGTGCCAGCAGGGAGAGGGGACCCAATTACGAGCAGTACTTC
J gene: TRBJ2-7; D gene: TRBD1; clone size: NA; V gene: TRBV4-3; CDR3 protein: CASSQDRQGAYEQYF; CDR3 DNA: TGCGCCAGCAGCCAAGATAGACAGGGGGCTTACGAGCAGTACTTC
J gene: TRBJ2-3; D gene: TRBD1; clone size: NA; V gene: TRBV2; CDR3 protein: CASSVDRGDTDTQYF; CDR3 DNA: TGTGCCAGCAGCGTTGACAGGGGGGACACAGATACGCAGTATTTT
J gene: TRBJ2-7; D gene: NA; clone size: NA; V gene: TRBV6-1; CDR3 protein: CASSVIAGNEQYF; CDR3 DNA: TGTGCCAGCAGTGTCATCGCAGGGAACGAGCAGTACTTC
J gene: TRBJ2-7; D gene: NA; clone size: NA; V gene: TRBV28; CDR3 protein: CASTPLAEIPLYEQYF; CDR3 DNA: TGTGCCAGCACCCCACTGGCGGAGATACCCCTCTACGAGCAGTACTTC
J gene: TRBJ1-4; D gene: NA; clone size: NA; V gene: TRBV5-6; CDR3 protein: CASSLTMEKLFF; CDR3 DNA: TGTGCCAGCAGCCTGACCATGGAAAAACTGTTTTTT
J gene: TRBJ1-5; D gene: NA; clone size: few; V gene: TRBV10-1; CDR3 protein: CASRRENNQPQHF; CDR3 DNA: TGCGCCAGCAGGCGGGAAAACAATCAGCCCCAGCATTTT
J gene: TRBJ2-1; D gene: NA; clone size: NA; V gene: TRBV19; CDR3 protein: CASSISSYEQFF; CDR3 DNA: TGTGCCAGTAGTATCTCTAGCTATGAGCAGTTCTTC
J gene: TRBJ2-2; D gene: TRBD2; clone size: NA; V gene: TRBV28; CDR3 protein: CASRSPGTSGSVTGELFF; CDR3 DNA: TGTGCCAGCAGAAGCCCCGGGACTAGCGGGAGTGTCACCGGGGAGCTGTTTTTT
J gene: TRBJ2-1; D gene: NA; clone size: few; V gene: TRBV7-3; CDR3 protein: CASSLAAIDNEQFF; CDR3 DNA: TGTGCCAGCAGCTTAGCGGCCATAGACAATGAGCAGTTCTTC
J gene: TRBJ2-1; D gene: TRBD1; clone size: NA; V gene: TRBV30; CDR3 protein: CAWRPPGQDGSYNEQFF; CDR3 DNA: TGTGCCTGGAGACCCCCTGGACAGGACGGCTCCTACAATGAGCAGTTCTTC
J gene: TRBJ1-2; D gene: NA; clone size: NA; V gene: TRBV4-1; CDR3 protein: CASSQDRAGINSYGYTF; CDR3 DNA: TGCGCCAGCAGCCAAGATCGGGCAGGGATAAACTCCTATGGCTACACCTTC
J gene: TRBJ1-5; D gene: NA; clone size: NA; V gene: TRBV4-1; CDR3 protein: CASSQVFRQLNQPQHF; CDR3 DNA: TGCGCCAGCAGCCAAGTTTTCAGACAGCTCAATCAGCCCCAGCATTTT
J gene: TRBJ2-3; D gene: TRBD1; clone size: NA; V gene: TRBV4-2; CDR3 protein: CASSQGTDRHTQYF; CDR3 DNA: TGTGCCAGCAGCCAGGGGACAGACCGACATACGCAGTATTTT
J gene: TRBJ2-5; D gene: TRBD1; clone size: NA; V gene: TRBV28; CDR3 protein: CASSSQGAGPYQETQYF; CDR3 DNA: TGTGCCAGCAGTTCTCAGGGGGCGGGTCCGTACCAAGAGACCCAGTACTTC
J gene: TRBJ2-3; D gene: NA; clone size: once; V gene: TRBV30; CDR3 protein: CAWKGALSNTQYF; CDR3 DNA: TGTGCCTGGAAAGGGGCCCTTTCTAATACGCAGTATTTT
J gene: TRBJ2-7; D gene: NA; clone size: NA; V gene: TRBV7-8; CDR3 protein: CASSLVGGTVTYEQYF; CDR3 DNA: TGTGCCAGCAGCTTAGTAGGGGGGACGGTTACTTACGAGCAGTACTTC
J gene: TRBJ1-4; D gene: NA; clone size: NA; V gene: TRBV18; CDR3 protein: CASSPPSGAEKLFF; CDR3 DNA: TGTGCCAGCTCACCACCGTCCGGAGCGGAAAAACTGTTTTTT
J gene: TRBJ2-1; D gene: TRBD2; clone size: once; V gene: TRBV11-3; CDR3 protein: CASSLARLAGSSYNEQFF; CDR3 DNA: TGTGCCAGCAGCTTAGCCCGACTAGCGGGGAGCTCCTACAATGAGCAGTTCTTC
J gene: TRBJ2-7; D gene: NA; clone size: NA; V gene: TRBV11-2; CDR3 protein: CASSLVDLPQQYF; CDR3 DNA: TGTGCCAGCAGCTTAGTTGACCTTCCCCAGCAGTACTTC
J gene: TRBJ1-5; D gene: TRBD1; clone size: NA; V gene: TRBV5-6; CDR3 protein: CASTQGGSNQPQHF; CDR3 DNA: TGTGCCAGCACCCAGGGGGGCAGCAATCAGCCCCAGCATTTT
J gene: TRBJ1-2; D gene: NA; clone size: NA; V gene: TRBV7-9; CDR3 protein: CASSPYRWYYGYTF; CDR3 DNA: TGTGCCAGCAGCCCTTACAGGTGGTACTATGGCTACACCTTC
J gene: TRBJ2-1; D gene: NA; clone size: NA; V gene: TRBV10-2; CDR3 protein: CASSEFHIGANEQFF; CDR3 DNA: TGCGCCAGCAGTGAATTCCACATAGGAGCCAATGAGCAGTTCTTC
J gene: TRBJ2-7; D gene: TRBD2; clone size: NA; V gene: TRBV7-9; CDR3 protein: CASSLNQREVEQYF; CDR3 DNA: TGTGCCAGCAGCTTAAATCAGCGGGAGGTCGAGCAGTACTTC
J gene: TRBJ2-3; D gene: NA; clone size: NA; V gene: TRBV18; CDR3 protein: CASSPIRESDTQYF; CDR3 DNA: TGTGCCAGCTCACCAATTCGGGAGTCAGATACGCAGTATTTT
J gene: TRBJ1-1; D gene: NA; clone size: NA; V gene: TRBV7-8; CDR3 protein: CASSLQGQGNTEAFF; CDR3 DNA: TGTGCCAGCAGCTTACAGGGGCAAGGGAACACTGAAGCTTTCTTT
J gene: TRBJ2-2; D gene: NA; clone size: NA; V gene: TRBV7-7; CDR3 protein: CASSRSGTVTGELFF; CDR3 DNA: TGTGCTAGCAGCAGATCCGGGACTGTTACCGGGGAGCTGTTTTTT
J gene: TRBJ2-7; D gene: TRBD2; clone size: NA; V gene: TRBV6-4; CDR3 protein: CASSDRREGFEQYF; CDR3 DNA: TGTGCCAGCAGTGACAGGCGGGAGGGTTTCGAGCAGTACTTC
J gene: TRBJ1-2; D gene: TRBD1; clone size: NA; V gene: TRBV5-4; CDR3 protein: CASSLGQGELANNYGYTF; CDR3 DNA: TGTGCCAGCAGCCTCGGACAGGGGGAATTAGCAAATAACTATGGCTACACCTTC
J gene: TRBJ2-3; D gene: TRBD2; clone size: NA; V gene: TRBV7-2; CDR3 protein: CASSLSGGLSTDTQYF; CDR3 DNA: TGTGCCAGCAGCTTATCGGGAGGCCTAAGCACAGATACGCAGTATTTT
J gene: TRBJ1-2; D gene: NA; clone size: NA; V gene: TRBV5-8; CDR3 protein: CASSFTGSGGYTF; CDR3 DNA: TGTGCCAGCAGCTTTACAGGTTCGGGTGGCTACACCTTC